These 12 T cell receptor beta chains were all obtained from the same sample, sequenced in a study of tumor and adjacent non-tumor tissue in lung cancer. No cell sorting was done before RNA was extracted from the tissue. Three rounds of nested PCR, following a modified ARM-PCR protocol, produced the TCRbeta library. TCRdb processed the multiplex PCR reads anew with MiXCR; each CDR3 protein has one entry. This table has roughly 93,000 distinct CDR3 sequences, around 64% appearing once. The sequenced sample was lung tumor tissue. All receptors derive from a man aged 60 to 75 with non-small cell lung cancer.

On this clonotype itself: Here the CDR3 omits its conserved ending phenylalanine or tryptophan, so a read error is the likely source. The CDR3 here is CASSLEDLQETQYL. As DNA, the CDR3 is TGTGCCAGTAGCTTGGAGGACTTACAAGAGACCCAGTACTTA. The gene calls are TRBV5-6 and TRBJ2-5; the D gene is possibly TRBD2 (5 bases). The CDR3 spans 14 residues. Germline lookup yields CDR1 SGHDT and CDR2 YYEEEE.

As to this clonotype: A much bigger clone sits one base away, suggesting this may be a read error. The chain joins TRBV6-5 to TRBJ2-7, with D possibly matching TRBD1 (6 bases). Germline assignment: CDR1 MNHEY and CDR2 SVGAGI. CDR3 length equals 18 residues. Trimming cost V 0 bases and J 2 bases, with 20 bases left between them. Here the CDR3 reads CASSYSTGFSSVPYEQYF. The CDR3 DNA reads TGTGCCAGCAGTTACTCGACAGGCTTCTCATCAGTCCCCTACGAGCAGTACTTC.

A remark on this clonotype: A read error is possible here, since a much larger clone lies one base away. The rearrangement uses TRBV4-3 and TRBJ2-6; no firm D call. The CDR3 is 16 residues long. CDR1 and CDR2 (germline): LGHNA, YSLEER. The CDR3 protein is CAGSQDTSSGANVLTF. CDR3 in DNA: TGCGCCGGCAGCCAAGATACGTCCTCTGGGGCCAACGTCCTGACTTTC.

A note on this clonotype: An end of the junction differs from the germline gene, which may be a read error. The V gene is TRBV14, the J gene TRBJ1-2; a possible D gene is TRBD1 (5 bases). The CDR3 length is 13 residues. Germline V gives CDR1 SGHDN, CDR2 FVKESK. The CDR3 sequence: CANSQDIGGGYTF. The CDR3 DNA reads TGTGCCAACAGCCAAGATATTGGGGGGGGCTACACCTTC.

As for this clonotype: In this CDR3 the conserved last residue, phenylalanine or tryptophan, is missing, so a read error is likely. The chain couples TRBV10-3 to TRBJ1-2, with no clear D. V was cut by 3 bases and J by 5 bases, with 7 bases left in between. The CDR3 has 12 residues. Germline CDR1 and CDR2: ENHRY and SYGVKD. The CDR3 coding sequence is TGTGCCATCAGTGAACCCGCTTATGGCTACACCTTA. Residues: CAISEPAYGYTL.

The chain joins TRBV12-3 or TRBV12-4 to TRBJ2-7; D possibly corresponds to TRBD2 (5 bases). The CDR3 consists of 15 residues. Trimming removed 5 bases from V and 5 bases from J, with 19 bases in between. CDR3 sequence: CASSPTWASCHEQYF. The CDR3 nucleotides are TGTGCCAGCAGTCCCACTTGGGCTAGCTGCCACGAGCAGTACTTC.

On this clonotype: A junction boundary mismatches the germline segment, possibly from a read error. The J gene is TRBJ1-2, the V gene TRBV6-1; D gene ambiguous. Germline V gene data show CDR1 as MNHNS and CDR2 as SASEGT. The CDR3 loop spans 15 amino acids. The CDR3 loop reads CASRDPGNANYGYTF. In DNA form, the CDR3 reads TGTGCTAGCAGAGACCCCGGGAATGCTAACTATGGCTACACCTTC.

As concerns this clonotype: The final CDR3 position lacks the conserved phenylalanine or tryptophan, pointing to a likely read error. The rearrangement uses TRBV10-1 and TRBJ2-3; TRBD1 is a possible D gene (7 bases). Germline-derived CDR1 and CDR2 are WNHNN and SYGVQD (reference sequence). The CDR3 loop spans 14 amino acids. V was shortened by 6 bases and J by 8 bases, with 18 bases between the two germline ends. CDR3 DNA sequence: TGCGCCAGCAGCCCGACAGGGAGGCCAGGTACGCAGTATTCT. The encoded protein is CASSPTGRPGTQYS.

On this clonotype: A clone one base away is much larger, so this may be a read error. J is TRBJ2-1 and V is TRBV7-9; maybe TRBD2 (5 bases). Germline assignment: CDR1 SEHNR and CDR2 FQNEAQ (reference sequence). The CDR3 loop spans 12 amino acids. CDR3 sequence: CASSLERAGVLF. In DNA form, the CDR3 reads TGTGCCAGCAGCTTAGAGAGGGCCGGGGTCTTATTC. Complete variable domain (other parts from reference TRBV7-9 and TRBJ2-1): DTGVSQNPRHKITKRGQNVTFRCDPISEHNRLYWYRQTLGQGPEFLTYFQNEAQLEKSRLLSDRFSAERPKGSFSTLEIQRTEQGDSAMYLCASSLERAGVLFGPGTRLTVL.

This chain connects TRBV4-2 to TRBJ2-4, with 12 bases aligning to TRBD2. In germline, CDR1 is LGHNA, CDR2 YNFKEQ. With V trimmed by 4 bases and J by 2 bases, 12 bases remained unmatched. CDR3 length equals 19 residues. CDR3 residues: CASSRPGLAGNPTKNIQYF. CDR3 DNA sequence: TGTGCCAGCAGCCGCCCCGGACTAGCGGGGAATCCAACCAAAAACATTCAGTACTTC.

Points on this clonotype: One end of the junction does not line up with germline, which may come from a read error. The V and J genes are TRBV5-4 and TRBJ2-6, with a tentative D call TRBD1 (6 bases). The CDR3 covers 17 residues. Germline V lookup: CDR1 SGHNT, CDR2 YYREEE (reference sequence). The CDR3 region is CASNETGRTPGSNVLTF. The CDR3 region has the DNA TGTGCCAGCAACGAGACAGGAAGAACCCCTGGGTCCAACGTCCTGACTTTC.

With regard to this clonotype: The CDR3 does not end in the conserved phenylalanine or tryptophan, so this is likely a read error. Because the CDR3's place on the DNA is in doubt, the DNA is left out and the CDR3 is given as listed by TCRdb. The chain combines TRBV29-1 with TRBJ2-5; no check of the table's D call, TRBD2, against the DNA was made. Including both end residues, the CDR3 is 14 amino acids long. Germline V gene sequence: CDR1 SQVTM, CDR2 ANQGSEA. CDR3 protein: CSVANGGKQETQYL.